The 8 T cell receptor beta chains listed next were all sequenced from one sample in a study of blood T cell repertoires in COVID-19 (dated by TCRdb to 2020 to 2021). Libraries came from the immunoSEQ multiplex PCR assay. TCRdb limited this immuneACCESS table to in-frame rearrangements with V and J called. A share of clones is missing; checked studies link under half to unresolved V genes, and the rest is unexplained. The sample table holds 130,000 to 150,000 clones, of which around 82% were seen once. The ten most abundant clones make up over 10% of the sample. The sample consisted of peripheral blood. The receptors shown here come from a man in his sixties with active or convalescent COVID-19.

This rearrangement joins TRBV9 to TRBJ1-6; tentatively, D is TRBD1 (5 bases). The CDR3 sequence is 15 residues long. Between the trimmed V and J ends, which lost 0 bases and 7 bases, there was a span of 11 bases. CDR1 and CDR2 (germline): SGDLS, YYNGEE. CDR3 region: CASSVAPGRNSPLHF. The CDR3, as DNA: TGTGCCAGCAGCGTAGCTCCAGGGCGAAATTCACCCCTCCACTTT.

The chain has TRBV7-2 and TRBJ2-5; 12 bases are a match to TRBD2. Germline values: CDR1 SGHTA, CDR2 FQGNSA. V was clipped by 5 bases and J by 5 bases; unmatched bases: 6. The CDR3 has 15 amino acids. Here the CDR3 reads CASSLTSGSWETQYF. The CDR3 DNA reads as TGTGCCAGCAGCCTGACTAGCGGGAGCTGGGAGACCCAGTACTTC.

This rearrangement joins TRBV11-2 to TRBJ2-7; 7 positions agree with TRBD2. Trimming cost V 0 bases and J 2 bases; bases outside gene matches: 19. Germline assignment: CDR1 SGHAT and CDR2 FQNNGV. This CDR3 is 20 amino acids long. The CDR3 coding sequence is TGTGCCAGCAGCTTAGATCTCTCCTTCCCGGGAGCGGGGACCCCCTACGAGCAGTACTTC. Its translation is CASSLDLSFPGAGTPYEQYF.

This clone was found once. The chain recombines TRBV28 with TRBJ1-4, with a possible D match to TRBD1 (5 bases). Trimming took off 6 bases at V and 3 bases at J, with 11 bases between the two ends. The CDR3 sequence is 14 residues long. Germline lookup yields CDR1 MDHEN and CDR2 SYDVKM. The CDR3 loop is CASRPGGANEKLFF. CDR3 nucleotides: TGTGCCAGCAGGCCGGGGGGGGCTAATGAAAAACTGTTTTTT. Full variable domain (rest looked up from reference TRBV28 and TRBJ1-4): DVKVTQSSRYLVKRTGEKVFLECVQDMDHENMFWYRQDPGLGLRLIYFSYDVKMKEKGDIPEGYSVSREKKERFSLILESASTNQTSMYLCASRPGGANEKLFFGSGTQLSVL.

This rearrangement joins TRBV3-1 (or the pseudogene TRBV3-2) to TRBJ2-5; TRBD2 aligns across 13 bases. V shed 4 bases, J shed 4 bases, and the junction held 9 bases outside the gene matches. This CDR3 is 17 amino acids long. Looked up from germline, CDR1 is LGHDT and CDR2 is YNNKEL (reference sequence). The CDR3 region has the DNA TGTGCCAGCAGCCCTTCGGGACTAGCGGGATTCGGAGAGACCCAGTACTTC. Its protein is CASSPSGLAGFGETQYF.

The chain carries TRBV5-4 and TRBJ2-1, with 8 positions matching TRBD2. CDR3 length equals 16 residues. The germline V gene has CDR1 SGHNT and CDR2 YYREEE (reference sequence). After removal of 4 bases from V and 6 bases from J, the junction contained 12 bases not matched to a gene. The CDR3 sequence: CASSPRGSGSGNEQFF. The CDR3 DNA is TGTGCCAGCAGCCCCCGGGGGAGCGGGAGTGGCAATGAGCAGTTCTTC.

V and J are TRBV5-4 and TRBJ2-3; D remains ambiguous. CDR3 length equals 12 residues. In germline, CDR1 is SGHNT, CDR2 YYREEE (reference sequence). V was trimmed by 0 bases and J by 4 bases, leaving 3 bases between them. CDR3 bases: TGTGCCAGCAGCTTGGGAGCAGATACGCAGTATTTT. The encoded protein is CASSLGADTQYF.

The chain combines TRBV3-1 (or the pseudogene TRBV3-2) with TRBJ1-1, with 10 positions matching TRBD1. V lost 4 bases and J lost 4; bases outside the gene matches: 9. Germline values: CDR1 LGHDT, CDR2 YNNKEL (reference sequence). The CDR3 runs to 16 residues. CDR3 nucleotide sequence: TGTGCCAGCAGCCTCCGGGACAGGGGAAGAGGCACTGAAGCTTTCTTT. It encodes CASSLRDRGRGTEAFF.